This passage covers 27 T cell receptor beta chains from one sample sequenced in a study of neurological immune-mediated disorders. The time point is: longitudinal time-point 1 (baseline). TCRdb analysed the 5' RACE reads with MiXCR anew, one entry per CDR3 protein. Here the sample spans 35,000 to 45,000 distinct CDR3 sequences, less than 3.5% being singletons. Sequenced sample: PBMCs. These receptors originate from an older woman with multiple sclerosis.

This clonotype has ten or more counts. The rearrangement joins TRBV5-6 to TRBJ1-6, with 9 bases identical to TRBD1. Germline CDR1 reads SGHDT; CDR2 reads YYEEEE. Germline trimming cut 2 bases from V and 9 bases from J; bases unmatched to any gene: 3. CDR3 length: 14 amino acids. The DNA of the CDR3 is TGTGCCAGCAGCTTAGGGGACAGGGCTTCACCCCTCCACTTT. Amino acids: CASSLGDRASPLHF. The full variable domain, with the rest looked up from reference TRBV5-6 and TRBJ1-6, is DAGVTQSPTHLIKTRGQQVTLRCSPKSGHDTVSWYQQALGQGPQFIFQYYEEEERQRGNFPDRFSGHQFPNYSSELNVNALLLGDSALYLCASSLGDRASPLHFGNGTRLTVT.

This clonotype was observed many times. The CDR3 coding sequence is TGCAGTGCCGCACAGGGGATGGGCAATCAGCCCCAGCATTTT. It specifies CSAAQGMGNQPQHF. The chain employs TRBV20-1 and TRBJ1-5, with TRBD1 matching over 7 bases. Germline CDR1 and CDR2: DFQATT and SNEGSKA (reference sequence). This CDR3 region has 14 residues. Unmatched junction bases numbered 7, after V lost 6 bases and J lost 2 bases.

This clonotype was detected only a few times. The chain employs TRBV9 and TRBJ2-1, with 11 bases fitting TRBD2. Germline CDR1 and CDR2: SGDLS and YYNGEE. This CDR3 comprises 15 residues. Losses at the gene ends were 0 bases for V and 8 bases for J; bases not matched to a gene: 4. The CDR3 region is CASSVVSGGAYEQFF. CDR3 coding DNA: TGTGCCAGCAGCGTAGTTAGCGGGGGGGCCTATGAGCAGTTCTTC.

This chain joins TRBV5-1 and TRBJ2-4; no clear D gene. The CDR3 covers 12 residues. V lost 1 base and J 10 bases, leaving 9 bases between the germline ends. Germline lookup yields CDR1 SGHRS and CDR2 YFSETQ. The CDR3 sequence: CASSLPDEIQYF. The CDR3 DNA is TGCGCCAGCAGCTTGCCAGACGAAATTCAGTACTTC.

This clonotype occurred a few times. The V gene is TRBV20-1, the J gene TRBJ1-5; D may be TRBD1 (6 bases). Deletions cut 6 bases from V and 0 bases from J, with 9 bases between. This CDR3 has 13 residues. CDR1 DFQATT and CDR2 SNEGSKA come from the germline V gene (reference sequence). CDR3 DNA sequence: TGCAGTGCCGGGACACCTAGCAATCAGCCCCAGCATTTT. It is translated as CSAGTPSNQPQHF.

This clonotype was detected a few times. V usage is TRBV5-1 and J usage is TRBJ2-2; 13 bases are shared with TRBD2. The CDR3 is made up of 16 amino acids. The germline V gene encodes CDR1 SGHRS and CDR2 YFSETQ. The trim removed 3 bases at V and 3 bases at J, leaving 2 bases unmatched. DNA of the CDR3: TGCGCCAGCAGCTCAGGACTAGCGGGGGACACCGGGGAGCTGTTTTTT. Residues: CASSSGLAGDTGELFF.

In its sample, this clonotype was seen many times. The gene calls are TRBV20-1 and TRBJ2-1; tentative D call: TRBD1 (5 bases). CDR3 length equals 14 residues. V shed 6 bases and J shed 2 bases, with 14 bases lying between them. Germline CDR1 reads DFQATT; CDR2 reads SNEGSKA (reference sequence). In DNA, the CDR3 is TGCAGTGCCCGACCTTCGACAGCCTACAATGAGCAGTTCTTC. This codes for CSARPSTAYNEQFF.

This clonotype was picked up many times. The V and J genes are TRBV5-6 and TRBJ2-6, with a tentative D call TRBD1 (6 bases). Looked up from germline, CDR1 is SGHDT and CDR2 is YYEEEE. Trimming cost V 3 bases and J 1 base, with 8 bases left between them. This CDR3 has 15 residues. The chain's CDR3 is CASSYTGSGANVLTF. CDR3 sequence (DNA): TGTGCCAGCAGCTATACAGGGTCTGGGGCCAACGTCCTGACTTTC.

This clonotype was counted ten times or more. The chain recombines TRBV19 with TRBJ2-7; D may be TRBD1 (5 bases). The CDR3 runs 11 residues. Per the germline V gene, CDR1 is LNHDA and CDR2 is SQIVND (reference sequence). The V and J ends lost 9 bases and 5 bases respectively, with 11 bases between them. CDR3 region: CASQVGDEQYF. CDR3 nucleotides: TGTGCCAGCCAAGTAGGGGACGAGCAGTACTTC. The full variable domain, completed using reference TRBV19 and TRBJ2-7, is DGGITQSPKYLFRKEGQNVTLSCEQNLNHDAMYWYRQDPGQGLRLIYYSQIVNDFQKGDIAEGYSVSREKKESFPLTVTSAQKNPTAFYLCASQVGDEQYFGPGTRLTVT.

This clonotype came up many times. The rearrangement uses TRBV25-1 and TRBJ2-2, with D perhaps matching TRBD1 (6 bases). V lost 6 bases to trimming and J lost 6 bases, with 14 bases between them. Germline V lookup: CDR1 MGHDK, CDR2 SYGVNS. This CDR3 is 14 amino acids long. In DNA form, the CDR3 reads TGTGCCAGCAGCCCTTCAGGGGTGGCCGGGGAGCTGTTTTTT. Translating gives CASSPSGVAGELFF.

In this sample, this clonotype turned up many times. The CDR3 DNA sequence: TGTGCCAGCTCACCACCTAGCGGGGGAGATACGCAGTATTTT. This sequence encodes CASSPPSGGDTQYF. This chain joins TRBV18 and TRBJ2-3; the match to TRBD2 covers 9 bases. The CDR3 is made up of 14 amino acids. V lost 0 bases to trimming and J lost 5 bases; unmatched junction nucleotides: 0. Germline V gene lookup returns CDR1 KGHSH and CDR2 LQKENI.

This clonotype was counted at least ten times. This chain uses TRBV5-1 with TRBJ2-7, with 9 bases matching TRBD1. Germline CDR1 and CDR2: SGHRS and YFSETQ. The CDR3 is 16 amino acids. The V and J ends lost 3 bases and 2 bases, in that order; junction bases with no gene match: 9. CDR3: CASSYLAGTGTYEQYF. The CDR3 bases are TGCGCCAGCAGCTATCTAGCCGGGACAGGGACCTACGAGCAGTACTTC.

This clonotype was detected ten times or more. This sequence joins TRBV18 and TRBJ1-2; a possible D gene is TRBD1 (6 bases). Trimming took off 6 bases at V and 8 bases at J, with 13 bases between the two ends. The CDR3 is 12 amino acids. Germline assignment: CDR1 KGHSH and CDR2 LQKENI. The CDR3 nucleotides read TGTGCCAGCTCTCCGGGACAAGAGGGCTACACCTTC. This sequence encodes CASSPGQEGYTF.

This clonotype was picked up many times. CDR3 in amino acids: CASSPDAQGAGQPQHF. The CDR3 DNA reads TGCGCCAGCAGCCCAGATGCTCAGGGGGCGGGACAGCCCCAGCATTTT. The chain joins TRBV5-1 to TRBJ1-5, with 8 bases aligning to TRBD1. After removal of 4 bases from V and 7 bases from J, the junction contained 13 bases not matched to a gene. The CDR3 extends over 16 amino acids. Per the germline V gene, CDR1 is SGHRS and CDR2 is YFSETQ.

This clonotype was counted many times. CDR3 amino acids: CASSYTSGGTYEQYF. The CDR3 DNA reads TGTGCCAGCAGCTATACTAGCGGGGGGACCTACGAGCAGTACTTC. This chain joins TRBV7-8 and TRBJ2-7; 12 bases match TRBD2. CDR1 and CDR2 (germline): SGHVS, FQNEAQ. J was trimmed by 2 bases and V by 4 bases; bases with no gene match: 3. CDR3 length equals 15 residues.

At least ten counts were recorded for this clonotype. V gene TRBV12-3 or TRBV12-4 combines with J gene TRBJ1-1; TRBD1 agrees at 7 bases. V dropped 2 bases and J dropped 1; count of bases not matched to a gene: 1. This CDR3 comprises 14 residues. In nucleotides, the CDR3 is TGTGCCAGCAGTTTAACAGGGGAGAACACTGAAGCTTTCTTT. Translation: CASSLTGENTEAFF.

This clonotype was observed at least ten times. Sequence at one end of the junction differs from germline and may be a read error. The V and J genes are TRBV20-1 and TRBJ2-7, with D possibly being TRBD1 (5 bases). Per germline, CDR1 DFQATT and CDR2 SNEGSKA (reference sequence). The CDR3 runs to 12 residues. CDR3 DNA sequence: TGCAGTGCTAGAGATCAGGGCAGCACCACGGACTTC. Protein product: CSARDQGSTTDF.

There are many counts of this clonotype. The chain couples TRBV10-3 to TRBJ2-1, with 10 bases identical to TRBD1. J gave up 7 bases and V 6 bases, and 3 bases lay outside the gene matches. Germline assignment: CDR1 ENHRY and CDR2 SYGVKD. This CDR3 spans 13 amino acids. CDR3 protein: CAISWTGGNEQFF. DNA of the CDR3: TGTGCCATCAGCTGGACAGGGGGTAATGAGCAGTTCTTC.

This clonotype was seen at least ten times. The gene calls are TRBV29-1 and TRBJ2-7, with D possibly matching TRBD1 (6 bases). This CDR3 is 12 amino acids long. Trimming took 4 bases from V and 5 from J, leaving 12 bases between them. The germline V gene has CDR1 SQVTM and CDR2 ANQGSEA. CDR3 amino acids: CSVGGQLHEQYF. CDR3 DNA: TGCAGCGTTGGGGGGCAATTGCACGAGCAGTACTTC.

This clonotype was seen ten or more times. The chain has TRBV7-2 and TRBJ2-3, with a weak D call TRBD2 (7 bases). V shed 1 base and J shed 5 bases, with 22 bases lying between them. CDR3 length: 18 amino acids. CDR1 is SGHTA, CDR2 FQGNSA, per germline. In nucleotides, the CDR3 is TGTGCCAGCAGCTTAGAGGGTTTCGGGGGGCCAAGGGGAGATACGCAGTATTTT. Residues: CASSLEGFGGPRGDTQYF.

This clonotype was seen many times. The CDR3 is CSVAGTSGPDSYEQYF. The CDR3 DNA sequence: TGCAGCGTTGCCGGGACTAGCGGTCCGGACTCCTACGAGCAGTACTTC. The rearrangement uses TRBV29-1 and TRBJ2-7; 11 nucleotides agree with TRBD2. V shed 4 bases and J 0 bases; nucleotides not matched to a gene: 8. Germline V gene sequence: CDR1 SQVTM, CDR2 ANQGSEA. The CDR3 is 16 amino acids.

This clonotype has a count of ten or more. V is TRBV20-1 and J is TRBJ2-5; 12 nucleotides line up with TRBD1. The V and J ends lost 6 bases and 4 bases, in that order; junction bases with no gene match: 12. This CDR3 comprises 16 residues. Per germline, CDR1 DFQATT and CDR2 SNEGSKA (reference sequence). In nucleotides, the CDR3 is TGCAGTGCCAGAACCGGGACAGGGGGCTGGGGAGAGACCCAGTACTTC. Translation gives CSARTGTGGWGETQYF.

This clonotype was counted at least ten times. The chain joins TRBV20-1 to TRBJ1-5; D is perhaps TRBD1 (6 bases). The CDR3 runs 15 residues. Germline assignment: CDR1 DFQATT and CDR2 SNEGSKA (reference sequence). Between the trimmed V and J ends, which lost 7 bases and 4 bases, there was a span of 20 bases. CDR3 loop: CSVLAGANLNQPQHF. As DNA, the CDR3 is TGCAGTGTGCTGGCGGGGGCCAACCTAAATCAGCCCCAGCATTTT.

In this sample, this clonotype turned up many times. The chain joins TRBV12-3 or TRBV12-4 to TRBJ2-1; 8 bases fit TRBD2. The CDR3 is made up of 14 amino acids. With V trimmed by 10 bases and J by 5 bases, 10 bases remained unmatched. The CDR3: CAIPRGGLNNEQFF. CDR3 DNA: TGTGCCATCCCACGGGGGGGCCTGAACAATGAGCAGTTCTTC.

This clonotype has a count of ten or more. Here the CDR3 reads CASSNHGELFF. As DNA, the CDR3 is TGTGCCAGCAGTAACCACGGGGAGCTGTTTTTT. The chain combines TRBV6-2 or TRBV6-3 with TRBJ2-2; D ambiguous. V was trimmed by 5 bases and J by 7 bases, leaving 5 bases between them. This CDR3 has 11 residues. Germline V gene sequence: CDR1 MNHEY, CDR2 SVGEGT.

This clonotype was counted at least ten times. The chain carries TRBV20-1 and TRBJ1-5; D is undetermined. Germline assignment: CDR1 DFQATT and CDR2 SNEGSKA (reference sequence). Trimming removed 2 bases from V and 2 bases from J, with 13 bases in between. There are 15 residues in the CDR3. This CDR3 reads CSARSASQGNQPQHF. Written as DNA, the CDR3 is TGCAGTGCTAGAAGTGCGAGCCAGGGCAATCAGCCCCAGCATTTT.

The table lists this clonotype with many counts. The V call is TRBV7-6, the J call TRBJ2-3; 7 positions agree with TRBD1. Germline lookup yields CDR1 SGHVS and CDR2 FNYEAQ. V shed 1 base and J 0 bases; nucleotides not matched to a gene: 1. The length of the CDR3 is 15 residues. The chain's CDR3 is CASSLGTGSTDTQYF. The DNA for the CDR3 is TGTGCCAGCAGCTTAGGGACAGGAAGCACAGATACGCAGTATTTT.